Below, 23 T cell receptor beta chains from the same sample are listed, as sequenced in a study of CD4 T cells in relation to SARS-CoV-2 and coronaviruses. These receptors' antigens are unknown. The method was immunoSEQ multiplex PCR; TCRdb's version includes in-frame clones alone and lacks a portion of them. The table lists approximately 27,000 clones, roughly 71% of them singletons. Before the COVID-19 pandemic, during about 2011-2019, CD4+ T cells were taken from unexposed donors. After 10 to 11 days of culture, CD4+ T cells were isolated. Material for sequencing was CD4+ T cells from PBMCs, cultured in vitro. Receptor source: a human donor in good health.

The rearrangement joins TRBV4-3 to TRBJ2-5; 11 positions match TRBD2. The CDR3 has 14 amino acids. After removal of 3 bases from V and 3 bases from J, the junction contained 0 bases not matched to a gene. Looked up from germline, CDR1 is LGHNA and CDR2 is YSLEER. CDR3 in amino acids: CASSQGLAEETQYF. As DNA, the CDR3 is TGCGCCAGCAGCCAGGGACTAGCGGAAGAGACCCAGTACTTC.

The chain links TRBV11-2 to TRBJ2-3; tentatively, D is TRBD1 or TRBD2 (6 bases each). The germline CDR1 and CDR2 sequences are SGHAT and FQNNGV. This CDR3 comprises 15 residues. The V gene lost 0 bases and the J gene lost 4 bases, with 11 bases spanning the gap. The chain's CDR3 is CASSLDGGGADTQYF. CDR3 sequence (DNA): TGTGCCAGCAGCTTAGACGGGGGCGGAGCAGATACGCAGTATTTT.

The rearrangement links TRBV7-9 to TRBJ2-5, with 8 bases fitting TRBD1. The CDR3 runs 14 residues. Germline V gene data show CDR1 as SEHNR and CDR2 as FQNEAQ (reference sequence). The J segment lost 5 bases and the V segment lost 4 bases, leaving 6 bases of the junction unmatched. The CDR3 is CASSSKDRAETQYF. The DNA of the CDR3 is TGTGCCAGCAGCTCGAAGGACAGGGCGGAGACCCAGTACTTC. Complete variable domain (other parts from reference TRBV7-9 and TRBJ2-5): DTGVSQNPRHKITKRGQNVTFRCDPISEHNRLYWYRQTLGQGPEFLTYFQNEAQLEKSRLLSDRFSAERPKGSFSTLEIQRTEQGDSAMYLCASSSKDRAETQYFGPGTRLLVL.

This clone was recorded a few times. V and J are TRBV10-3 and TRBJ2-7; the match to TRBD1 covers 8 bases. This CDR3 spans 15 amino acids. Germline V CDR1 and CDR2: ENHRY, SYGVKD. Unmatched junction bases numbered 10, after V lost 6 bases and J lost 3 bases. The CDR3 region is CAIRPQGTGNYEQYF. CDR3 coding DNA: TGTGCCATCAGACCTCAAGGGACAGGTAACTACGAGCAGTACTTC.

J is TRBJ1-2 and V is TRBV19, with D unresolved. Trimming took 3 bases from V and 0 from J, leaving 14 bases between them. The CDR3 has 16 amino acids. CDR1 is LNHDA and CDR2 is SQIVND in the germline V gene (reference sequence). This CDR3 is CASSIRAAPANYGYTF. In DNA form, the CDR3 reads TGTGCCAGTAGTATCCGCGCGGCGCCGGCTAACTATGGCTACACCTTC.

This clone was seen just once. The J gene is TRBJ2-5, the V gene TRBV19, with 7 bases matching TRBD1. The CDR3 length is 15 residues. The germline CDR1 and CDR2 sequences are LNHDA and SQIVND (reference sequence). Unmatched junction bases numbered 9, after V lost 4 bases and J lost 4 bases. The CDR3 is CASSTTGAGGETQYF. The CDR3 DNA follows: TGTGCCAGTAGTACAACAGGGGCGGGTGGAGAGACCCAGTACTTC.

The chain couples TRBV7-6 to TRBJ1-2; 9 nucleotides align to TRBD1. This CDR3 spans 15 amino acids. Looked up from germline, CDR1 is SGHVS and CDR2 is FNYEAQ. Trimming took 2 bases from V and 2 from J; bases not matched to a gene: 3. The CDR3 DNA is TGTGCCAGCAGCTTATCAGGACAGGGGAACTATGGCTACACCTTC. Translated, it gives CASSLSGQGNYGYTF.

The CDR3 protein is CASSSGAPDTQYF. CDR3 nucleotides: TGCGCCAGCAGTTCGGGCGCCCCAGATACGCAGTATTTT. This chain connects TRBV5-1 to TRBJ2-3; D uncertain. The CDR3 spans 13 residues. Germline V lookup: CDR1 SGHRS, CDR2 YFSETQ. The ends were cut back, 5 bases at V and 4 bases at J, with 11 bases in the middle.

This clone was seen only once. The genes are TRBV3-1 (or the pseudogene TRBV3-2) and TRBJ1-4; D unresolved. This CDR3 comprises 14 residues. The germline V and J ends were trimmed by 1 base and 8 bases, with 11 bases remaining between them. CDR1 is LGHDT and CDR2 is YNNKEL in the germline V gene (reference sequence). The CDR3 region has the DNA TGTGCCAGCAGCCAAGTCGGTACGGGGGAAAAACTGTTTTTT. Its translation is CASSQVGTGEKLFF.

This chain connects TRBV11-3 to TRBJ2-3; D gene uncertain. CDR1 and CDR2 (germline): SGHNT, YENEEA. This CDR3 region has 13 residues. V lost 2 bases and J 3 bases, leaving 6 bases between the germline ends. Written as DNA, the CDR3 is TGTGCCAGCAGCTTAAGCAGAACAGATACGCAGTATTTT. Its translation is CASSLSRTDTQYF.

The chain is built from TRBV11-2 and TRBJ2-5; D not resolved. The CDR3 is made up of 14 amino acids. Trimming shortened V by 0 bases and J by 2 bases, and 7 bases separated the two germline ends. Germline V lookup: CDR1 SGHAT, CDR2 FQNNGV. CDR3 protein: CASSLEPVQETQYF. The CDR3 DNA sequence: TGTGCCAGCAGCTTAGAACCGGTACAAGAGACCCAGTACTTC.

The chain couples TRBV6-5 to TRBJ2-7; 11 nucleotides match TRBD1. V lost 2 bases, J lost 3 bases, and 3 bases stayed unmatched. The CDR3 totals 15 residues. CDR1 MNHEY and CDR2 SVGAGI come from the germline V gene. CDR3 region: CASSYAGTGGYEQYF. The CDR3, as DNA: TGTGCCAGCAGTTACGCCGGGACAGGGGGCTACGAGCAGTACTTC.

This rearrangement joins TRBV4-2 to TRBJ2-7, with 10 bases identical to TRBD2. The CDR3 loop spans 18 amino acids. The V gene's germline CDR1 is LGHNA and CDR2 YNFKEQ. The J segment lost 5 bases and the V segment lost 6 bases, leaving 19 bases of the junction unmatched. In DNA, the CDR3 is TGTGCCAGCAGACCCGAACCGACTGCCTTAGCGGGGGGCCACGAGCAGTACTTC. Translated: CASRPEPTALAGGHEQYF.

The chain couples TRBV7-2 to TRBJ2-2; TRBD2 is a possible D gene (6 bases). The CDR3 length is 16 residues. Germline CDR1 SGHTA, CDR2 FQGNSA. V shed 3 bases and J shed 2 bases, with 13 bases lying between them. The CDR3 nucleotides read TGTGCCAGCAGCTTTAACGGGGGTGCCAACACCGGGGAGCTGTTTTTT. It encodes CASSFNGGANTGELFF.

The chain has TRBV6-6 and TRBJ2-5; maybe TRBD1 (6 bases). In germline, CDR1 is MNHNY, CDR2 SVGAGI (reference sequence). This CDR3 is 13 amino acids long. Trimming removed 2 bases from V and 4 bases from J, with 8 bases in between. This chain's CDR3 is CASSYRDTETQYF. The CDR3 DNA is TGTGCCAGCAGTTACAGGGACACAGAGACCCAGTACTTC.

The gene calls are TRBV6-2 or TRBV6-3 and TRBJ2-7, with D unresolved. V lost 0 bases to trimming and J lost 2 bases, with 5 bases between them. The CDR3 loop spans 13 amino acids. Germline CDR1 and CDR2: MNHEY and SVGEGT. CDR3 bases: TGTGCCAGCAGTTACTCGGCGCCCTACGAGCAGTACTTC. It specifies CASSYSAPYEQYF.

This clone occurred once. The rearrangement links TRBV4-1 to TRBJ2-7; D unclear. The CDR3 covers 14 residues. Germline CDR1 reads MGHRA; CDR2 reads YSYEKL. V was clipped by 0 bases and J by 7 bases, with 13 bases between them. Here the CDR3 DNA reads TGCGCCAGCAGCCAAGATAGAACCCCCGGAGAGCAGTACTTC. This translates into CASSQDRTPGEQYF.

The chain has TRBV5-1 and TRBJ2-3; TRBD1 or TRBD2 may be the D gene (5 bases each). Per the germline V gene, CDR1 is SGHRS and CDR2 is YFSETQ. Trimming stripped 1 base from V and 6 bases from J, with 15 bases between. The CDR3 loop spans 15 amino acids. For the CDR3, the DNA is TGCGCCAGCAGCTTGCTGGGGGTGGGCTCTGATACGCAGTATTTT. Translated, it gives CASSLLGVGSDTQYF. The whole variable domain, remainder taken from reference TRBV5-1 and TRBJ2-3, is KAGVTQTPRYLIKTRGQQVTLSCSPISGHRSVSWYQQTPGQGLQFLFEYFSETQRNKGNFPGRFSGRQFSNSRSEMNVSTLELGDSALYLCASSLLGVGSDTQYFGPGTRLTVL.

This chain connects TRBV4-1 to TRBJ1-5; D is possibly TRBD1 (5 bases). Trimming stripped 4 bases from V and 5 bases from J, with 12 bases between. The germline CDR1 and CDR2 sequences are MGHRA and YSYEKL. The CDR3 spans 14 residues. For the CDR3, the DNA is TGCGCCAGCAGCCGGCAGGGCGGATATCAGCCCCAGCATTTT. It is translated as CASSRQGGYQPQHF.

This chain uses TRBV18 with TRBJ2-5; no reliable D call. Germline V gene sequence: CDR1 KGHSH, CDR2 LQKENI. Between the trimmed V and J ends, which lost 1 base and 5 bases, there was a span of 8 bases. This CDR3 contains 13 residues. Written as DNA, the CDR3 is TGTGCCAGCTCACCACAGGGATCGGAGACCCAGTACTTC. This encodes CASSPQGSETQYF.

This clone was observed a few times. CDR3 bases: TGTGCCAGCAGCCAAACTAGCGGGAGGTCAGATACGCAGTATTTT. Translated, it gives CASSQTSGRSDTQYF. The gene calls are TRBV4-2 and TRBJ2-3; 12 nucleotides line up with TRBD2. Germline lookup yields CDR1 LGHNA and CDR2 YNFKEQ. The CDR3 contains 15 residues. Unmatched junction bases numbered 1, after V lost 2 bases and J lost 4 bases.

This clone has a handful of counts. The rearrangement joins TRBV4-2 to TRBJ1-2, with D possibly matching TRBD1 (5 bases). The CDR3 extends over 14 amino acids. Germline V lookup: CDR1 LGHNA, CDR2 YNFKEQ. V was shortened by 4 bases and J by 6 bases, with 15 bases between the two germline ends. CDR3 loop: CASSRKSLGDGYTF. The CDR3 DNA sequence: TGTGCCAGCAGCCGAAAATCATTGGGGGATGGCTACACCTTC.

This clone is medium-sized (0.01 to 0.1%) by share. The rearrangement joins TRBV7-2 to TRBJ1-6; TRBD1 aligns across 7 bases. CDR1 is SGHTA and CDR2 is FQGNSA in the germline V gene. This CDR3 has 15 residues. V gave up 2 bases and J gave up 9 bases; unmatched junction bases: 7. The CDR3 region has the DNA TGTGCCAGCAGCTTAAGAGCGGGACAGTCTTCACCCCTCCACTTT. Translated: CASSLRAGQSSPLHF.